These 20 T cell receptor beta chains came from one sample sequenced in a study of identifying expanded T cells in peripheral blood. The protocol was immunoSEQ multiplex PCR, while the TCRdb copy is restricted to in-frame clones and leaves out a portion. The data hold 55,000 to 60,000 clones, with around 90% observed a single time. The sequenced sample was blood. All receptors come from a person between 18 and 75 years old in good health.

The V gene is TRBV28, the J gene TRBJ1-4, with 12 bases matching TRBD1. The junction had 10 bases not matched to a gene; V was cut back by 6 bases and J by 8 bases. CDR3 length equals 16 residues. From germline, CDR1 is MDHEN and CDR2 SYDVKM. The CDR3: CASSLPSGTGGEKLFF. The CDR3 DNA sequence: TGTGCCAGCAGCCTACCCTCCGGGACAGGGGGCGAAAAACTGTTTTTT.

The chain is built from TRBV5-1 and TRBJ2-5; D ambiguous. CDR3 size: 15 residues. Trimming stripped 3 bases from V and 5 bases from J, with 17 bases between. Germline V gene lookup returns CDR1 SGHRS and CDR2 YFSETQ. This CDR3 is CASSSSDGAGETQYF. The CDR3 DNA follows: TGCGCCAGCAGCTCTTCGGACGGAGCTGGGGAGACCCAGTACTTC.

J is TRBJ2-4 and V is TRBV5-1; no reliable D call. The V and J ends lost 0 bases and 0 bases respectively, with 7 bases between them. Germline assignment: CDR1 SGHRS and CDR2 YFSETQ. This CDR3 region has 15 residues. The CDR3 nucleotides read TGCGCCAGCAGCTTGGGTTTGCTAGCCAAAAACATTCAGTACTTC. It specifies CASSLGLLAKNIQYF.

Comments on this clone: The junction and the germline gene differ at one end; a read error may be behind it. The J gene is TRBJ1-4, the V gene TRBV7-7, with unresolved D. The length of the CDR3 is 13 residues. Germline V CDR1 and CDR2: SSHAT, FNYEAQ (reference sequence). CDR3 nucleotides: TGTGCTAGCAGCTGGGCCCTTAATGAAAAACTGTTTTTT. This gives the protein CASSWALNEKLFF.

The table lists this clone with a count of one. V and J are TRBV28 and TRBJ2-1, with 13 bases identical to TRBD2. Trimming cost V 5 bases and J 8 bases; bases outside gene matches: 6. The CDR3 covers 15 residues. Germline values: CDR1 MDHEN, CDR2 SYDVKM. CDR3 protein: CASSPTSGRAYEQFF. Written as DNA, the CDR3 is TGTGCCAGCAGTCCTACTAGCGGGAGGGCCTATGAGCAGTTCTTC.

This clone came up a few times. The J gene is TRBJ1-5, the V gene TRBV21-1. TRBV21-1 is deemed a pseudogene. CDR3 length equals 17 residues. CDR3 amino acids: CASSKARGRISNQPQHF. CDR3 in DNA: TGTGCCAGCAGCAAAGCGAGAGGAAGGATTAGCAATCAGCCCCAGCATTTT.

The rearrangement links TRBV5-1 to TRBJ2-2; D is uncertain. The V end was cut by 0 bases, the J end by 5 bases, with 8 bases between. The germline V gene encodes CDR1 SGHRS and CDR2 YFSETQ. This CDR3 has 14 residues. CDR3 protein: CASSLVPGTGELFF. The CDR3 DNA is TGCGCCAGCAGCTTGGTTCCCGGGACCGGGGAGCTGTTTTTT.

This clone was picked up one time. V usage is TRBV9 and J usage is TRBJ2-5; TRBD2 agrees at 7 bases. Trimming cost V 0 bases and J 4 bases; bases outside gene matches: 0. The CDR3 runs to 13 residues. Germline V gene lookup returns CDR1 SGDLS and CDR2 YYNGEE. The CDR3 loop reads CASSVGLAETQYF. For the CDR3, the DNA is TGTGCCAGCAGCGTAGGACTAGCAGAGACCCAGTACTTC.

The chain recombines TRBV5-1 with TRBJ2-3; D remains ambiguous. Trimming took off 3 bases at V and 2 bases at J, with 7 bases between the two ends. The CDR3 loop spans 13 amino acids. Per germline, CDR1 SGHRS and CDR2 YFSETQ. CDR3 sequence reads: CASSWPVTDTQYF. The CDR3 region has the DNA TGCGCCAGCAGCTGGCCAGTCACAGATACGCAGTATTTT.

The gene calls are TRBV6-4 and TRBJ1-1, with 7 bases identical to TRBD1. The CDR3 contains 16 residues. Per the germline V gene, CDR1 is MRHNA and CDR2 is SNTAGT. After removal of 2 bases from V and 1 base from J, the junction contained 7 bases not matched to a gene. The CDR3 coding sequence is TGTGCCAGCAGTGACGCCACCCACAGGGGGAACACTGAAGCTTTCTTT. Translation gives CASSDATHRGNTEAFF.

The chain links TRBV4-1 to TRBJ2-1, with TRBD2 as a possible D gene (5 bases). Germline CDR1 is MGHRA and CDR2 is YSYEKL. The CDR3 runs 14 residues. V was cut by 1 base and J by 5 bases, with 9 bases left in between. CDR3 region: CASSQAGVHNEQFF. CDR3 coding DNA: TGCGCCAGCAGCCAAGCCGGGGTACACAATGAGCAGTTCTTC.

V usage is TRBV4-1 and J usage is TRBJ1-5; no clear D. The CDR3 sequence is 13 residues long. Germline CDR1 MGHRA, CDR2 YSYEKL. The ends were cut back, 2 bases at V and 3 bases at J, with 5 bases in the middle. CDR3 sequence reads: CASSQIHNQPQHF. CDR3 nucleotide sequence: TGCGCCAGCAGCCAAATCCACAATCAGCCCCAGCATTTT.

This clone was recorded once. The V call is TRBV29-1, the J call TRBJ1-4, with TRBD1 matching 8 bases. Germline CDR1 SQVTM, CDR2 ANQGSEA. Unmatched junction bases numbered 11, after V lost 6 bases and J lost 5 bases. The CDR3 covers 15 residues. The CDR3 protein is CSVALTGGANEKLFF. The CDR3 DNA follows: TGCAGCGTCGCCCTCACAGGGGGGGCGAATGAAAAACTGTTTTTT.

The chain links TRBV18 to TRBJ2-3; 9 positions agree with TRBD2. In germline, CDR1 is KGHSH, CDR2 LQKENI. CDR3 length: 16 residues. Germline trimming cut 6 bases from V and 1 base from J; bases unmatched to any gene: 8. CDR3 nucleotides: TGTGCCAGCTCCCCTATCTGGACTAGCGGCACAGATACGCAGTATTTT. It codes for CASSPIWTSGTDTQYF.

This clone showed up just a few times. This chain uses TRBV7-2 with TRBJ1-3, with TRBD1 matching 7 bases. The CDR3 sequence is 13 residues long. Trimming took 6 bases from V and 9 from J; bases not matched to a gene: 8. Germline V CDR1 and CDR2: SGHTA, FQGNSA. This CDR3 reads CASRPTGPTTIYF. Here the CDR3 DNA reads TGTGCCAGCAGACCGACAGGGCCGACCACCATATATTTT.

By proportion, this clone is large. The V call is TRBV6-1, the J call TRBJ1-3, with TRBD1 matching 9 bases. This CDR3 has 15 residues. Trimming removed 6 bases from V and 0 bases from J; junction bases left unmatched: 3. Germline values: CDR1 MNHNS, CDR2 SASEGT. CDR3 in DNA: TGTGCCAGCAGCCGGGACAGGGCCTCTGGAAACACCATATATTTT. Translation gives CASSRDRASGNTIYF.

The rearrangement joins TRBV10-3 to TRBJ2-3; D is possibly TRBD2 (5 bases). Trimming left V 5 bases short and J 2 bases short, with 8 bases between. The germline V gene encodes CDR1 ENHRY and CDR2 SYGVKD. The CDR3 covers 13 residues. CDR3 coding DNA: TGTGCCATCAGTCCGGGAAACACAGATACGCAGTATTTT. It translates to CAISPGNTDTQYF.

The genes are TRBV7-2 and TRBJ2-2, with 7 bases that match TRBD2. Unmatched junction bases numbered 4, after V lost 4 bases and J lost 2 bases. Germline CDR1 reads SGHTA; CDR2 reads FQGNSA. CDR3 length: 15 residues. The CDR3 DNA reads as TGTGCCAGCAGCTGGGGGGGACTAAACACCGGGGAGCTGTTTTTT. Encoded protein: CASSWGGLNTGELFF.

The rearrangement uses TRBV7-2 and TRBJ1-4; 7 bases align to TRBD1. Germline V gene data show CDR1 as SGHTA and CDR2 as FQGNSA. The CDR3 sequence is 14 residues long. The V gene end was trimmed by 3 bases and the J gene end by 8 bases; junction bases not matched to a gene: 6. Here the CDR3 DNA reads TGTGCCAGCAGCTTTCGACAGGGAAGCGAAAAACTGTTTTTT. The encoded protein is CASSFRQGSEKLFF.

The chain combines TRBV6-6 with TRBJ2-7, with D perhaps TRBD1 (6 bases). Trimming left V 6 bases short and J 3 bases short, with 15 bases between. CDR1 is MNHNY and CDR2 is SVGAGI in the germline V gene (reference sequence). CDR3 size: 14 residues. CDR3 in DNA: TGTGCCAGCAGGACGAGGGGACAAATCTACGAGCAGTACTTC. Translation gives CASRTRGQIYEQYF.